These T cell receptor beta chains were read from a single sample in a study of vaccination and CD4 T cells after COVID-19. Antigen specificity for these receptors is unknown. Each CDR3 protein is one row after TCRdb ran MiXCR on the PCR reads. The sample consists of roughly 7,900 distinct CDR3 sequences, 20% to 25% of them appearing once. The sample consisted of cultured CD4+ T cells from blood. The receptors were sampled from a human donor with COVID-19. Each CDR3 is given with its conserved first and last residue. A D gene is named only where the DNA matches it firmly. A row's size may be missing; if present it is once, few, many or a size class.

few	-	13	TRBJ1-1	TRBV6-4	CASSAVPGAEAFF	TGTGCCAGCAGTGCGGTCCCGGGAGCTGAAGCTTTCTTT
few	-	14	TRBJ2-3	TRBV7-9	CASSLMGLGDTQYF	TGTGCCAGCAGCCTCATGGGATTGGGCGATACGCAGTATTTT
-	TRBD1	15	TRBJ2-7	TRBV7-7	CASSFGTDTSYEQYF	TGTGCTAGCAGTTTTGGGACAGATACTTCCTACGAGCAGTACTTC
few	-	14	TRBJ2-1	TRBV14	CASSQDHGANEQFF	TGTGCCAGCAGCCAAGATCACGGGGCCAATGAGCAGTTCTTC
few	-	15	TRBJ2-5	TRBV5-4	CASSLRSAGSGTQYF	TGTGCCAGCAGCTTGAGGTCGGCAGGATCGGGGACCCAGTACTTC
few	-	13	TRBJ1-1	TRBV5-1	CASALGVDTEAFF	TGCGCCAGCGCCTTGGGGGTAGACACTGAAGCTTTCTTT
-	TRBD1	16	TRBJ2-7	TRBV5-4	CASSGTGAIRSYEQYF	TGTGCCAGCAGCGGGACAGGGGCTATAAGGTCGTACGAGCAGTACTTC
-	-	15	TRBJ2-1	TRBV20-1	CSAPTGPGAYNEQFF	TGCAGTGCTCCGACCGGGCCAGGGGCCTACAATGAGCAGTTCTTC
few	TRBD1	17	TRBJ1-2	TRBV4-1	CASSPPSRDRGREGYTF	TGCGCCAGCAGCCCACCGTCCCGGGACAGGGGACGGGAAGGCTACACCTTC
few	-	14	TRBJ2-1	TRBV10-1	CASRSSGIYNEQFF	TGCGCCAGCAGATCTTCAGGGATCTACAATGAGCAGTTCTTC
-	TRBD2	14	TRBJ2-1	TRBV7-2	CASSFRGGVYEQFF	TGTGCCAGCAGCTTTCGGGGGGGTGTATATGAGCAGTTCTTC
medium-sized	-	15	TRBJ1-6	TRBV20-1	CSASQTHPYNSPLHF	TGCAGTGCTAGTCAGACACACCCCTATAATTCACCCCTCCACTTT
medium-sized	TRBD1	16	TRBJ1-5	TRBV27	CASRGQGAKGNQPQHF	TGTGCCAGCAGAGGACAGGGGGCGAAGGGCAATCAGCCCCAGCATTTT
few	-	16	TRBJ1-1	TRBV6-2/TRBV6-3	CASSLAGPTLNTEAFF	TGTGCCAGCAGCTTGGCGGGACCTACGCTAAACACTGAAGCTTTCTTT
-	TRBD2	13	TRBJ2-7	TRBV10-1	CASRPGLGDEQYF	TGCGCCAGCAGGCCGGGACTAGGGGACGAGCAGTACTTC
-	TRBD1	14	TRBJ1-1	TRBV6-1	CASSDRGKDTEAFF	TGTGCCAGCAGCGACAGGGGGAAGGACACTGAAGCTTTCTTT
few	-	13	TRBJ1-1	TRBV28	CASSTPVTAEAFF	TGTGCCAGCAGTACCCCGGTAACAGCTGAAGCTTTCTTT
once	-	15	TRBJ1-1	TRBV18	CASSSDKDRSTEAFF	TGTGCCAGCTCCTCGGATAAGGACCGAAGCACTGAAGCTTTCTTT
-	-	13	TRBJ1-2	TRBV19	CASSIDFSYGYTF	TGTGCCAGTAGTATAGATTTCAGCTATGGCTACACCTTC
few	-	12	TRBJ1-2	TRBV24-1	CATSDPRRGYTF	TGTGCCACCAGTGATCCTCGAAGAGGCTACACCTTC
medium-sized	-	16	TRBJ1-1	TRBV27	CASSLRQGLSYTEAFF	TGTGCCAGCAGTTTACGTCAGGGGCTGAGTTACACTGAAGCTTTCTTT
few	TRBD1	14	TRBJ1-5	TRBV24-1	CATSDGQGREPQHF	TGTGCCACCAGTGATGGACAGGGGAGAGAACCCCAGCATTTT
-	-	15	TRBJ1-4	TRBV6-1	CASSTAAGAGEKLFF	TGTGCCAGCAGTACCGCCGCGGGAGCAGGCGAAAAACTGTTTTTT
-	TRBD1	16	TRBJ1-3	TRBV7-2	CASSTGQAYTGNTIYF	TGTGCCAGCAGCACGGGACAGGCGTATACTGGAAACACCATATATTTT
few	-	16	TRBJ2-1	TRBV19	CASSRLQGQVYNEQFF	TGTGCCAGTAGTCGATTACAGGGTCAAGTCTACAATGAGCAGTTCTTC
-	TRBD2	14	TRBJ2-3	TRBV3-1	CASSIAGGTDTQYF	TGTGCCAGCAGCATAGCGGGGGGCACAGATACGCAGTATTTT
medium-sized	TRBD1	16	TRBJ1-4	TRBV15	CATSRDLDRGNEKLFF	TGTGCCACCAGCAGAGATTTGGACAGGGGGAATGAAAAACTGTTTTTT
-	-	15	TRBJ2-3	TRBV21-1	CASSKAGRCTDTQYF	TGTGCCAGCAGCAAAGCGGGCCGTTGCACAGATACGCAGTATTTT
-	-	13	TRBJ2-2	TRBV5-6	CASSLSYTGELFF	TGTGCCAGCAGTCTTAGTTACACCGGGGAGCTGTTTTTT
-	-	13	TRBJ2-5	TRBV20-1	CSARVLDSETQYF	TGCAGTGCTAGGGTTTTGGACAGCGAGACCCAGTACTTC
-	TRBD1	13	TRBJ1-2	TRBV27	CASRDRGREGYTF	TGTGCCAGCCGGGACAGGGGCCGCGAGGGCTACACCTTC
-	-	15	TRBJ1-2	TRBV6-1	CASTLGRGGSYGYTF	TGTGCCAGCACCCTGGGCCGGGGGGGGAGCTATGGCTACACCTTC
few	-	13	TRBJ2-2	TRBV10-3	CAIRTENTGELFF	TGTGCCATCAGGACAGAGAACACCGGGGAGCTGTTTTTT
-	-	11	TRBJ2-5	TRBV7-2	CASSLAQTQYF	TGTGCCAGCAGCTTAGCCCAGACCCAGTACTTC
-	-	15	TRBJ1-1	TRBV7-9	CASSRGSNWGTEAFF	TGTGCCAGCAGCCGAGGGTCAAATTGGGGCACTGAAGCTTTCTTT
few	-	13	TRBJ1-2	TRBV28	CASSQGTPYGYTF	TGTGCCAGCAGTCAGGGGACACCCTATGGCTACACCTTC
few	TRBD1	17	TRBJ2-2	TRBV20-1	CSARDSGQGVFTGELFF	TGCAGTGCTAGAGATAGCGGACAGGGGGTTTTCACCGGGGAGCTGTTTTTT
-	-	14	TRBJ1-3	TRBV2	CASSGNLLGNTIYF	TGTGCCAGCTCAGGGAACTTGCTGGGAAACACCATATATTTT
-	TRBD2	17	TRBJ2-5	TRBV28	CASSLGSRELAYGTQYF	TGTGCCAGCAGTTTAGGATCCCGGGAACTAGCGTATGGGACCCAGTACTTC
-	TRBD1	15	TRBJ1-5	TRBV6-5	CASSSRQGVGQPQHF	TGTGCCAGCAGTTCCCGACAGGGGGTAGGTCAGCCCCAGCATTTT
medium-sized	-	19	TRBJ1-6	TRBV27	CASSLISLDSSSYNSPLHF	TGTGCCAGCAGTTTGATCAGTCTGGACAGCAGCTCCTATAATTCACCCCTCCACTTT
-	TRBD2	18	TRBJ2-2	TRBV20-1	CSARGTSGGGPGGRELFF	TGCAGTGCTAGAGGGACTAGCGGGGGGGGGCCCGGTGGTAGGGAGCTGTTTTTT
-	TRBD1	13	TRBJ2-7	TRBV27	CASSLQGAYEQYF	TGTGCCAGCAGTTTGCAGGGGGCCTACGAGCAGTACTTC
few	-	15	TRBJ1-1	TRBV28	CASTLRRGQDTEAFF	TGTGCCAGCACGCTTAGAAGGGGCCAGGACACTGAAGCTTTCTTT
-	-	16	TRBJ1-1	TRBV28	CASSFDRGSRGTEAFF	TGTGCCAGCAGTTTCGATCGGGGCTCTCGAGGCACTGAAGCTTTCTTT
-	-	16	TRBJ2-2	TRBV2	CASSEEGRLIAGELFF	TGTGCCAGCAGTGAAGAGGGGAGGTTAATCGCCGGGGAGCTGTTTTTT
-	-	14	TRBJ2-2	TRBV6-4	CASSMQAFTGELFF	TGTGCCAGCAGTATGCAGGCCTTCACCGGGGAGCTGTTTTTT
few	TRBD1	14	TRBJ2-3	TRBV7-8	CASSLRGLGDTQYF	TGTGCCAGCAGCTTAAGGGGGCTGGGGGATACGCAGTATTTT
medium-sized	TRBD1	13	TRBJ1-1	TRBV6-5	CASSYTGGTEAFF	TGTGCCAGCAGTTACACAGGGGGCACTGAAGCTTTCTTT
few	-	15	TRBJ1-2	TRBV6-5	CASSYSGQESYGYTF	TGTGCCAGCAGTTACTCGGGCCAGGAGAGCTATGGCTACACCTTC
-	-	15	TRBJ1-2	TRBV5-6	CASSLWDTRGYGYTF	TGTGCCAGCAGCCTATGGGACACCCGAGGCTATGGCTACACCTTC
-	-	15	TRBJ2-1	TRBV7-2	CASSKGPPQGNEQFF	TGTGCCAGCAGCAAGGGTCCGCCGCAGGGCAATGAGCAGTTCTTC